Given below is one TCR beta chain in context. Its matching antigen is unknown. The data stem from a study of glioma-infiltrating T cells after dendritic cell vaccination. Across the whole study: Autologous tumor lysate-pulsed dendritic cell vaccination was given between the early 2000s and the early 2010s. Broader study findings: Few patients contributed both blood and tumor specimens.

Here immunoSEQ multiplex PCR was the method, and the copy in TCRdb shows in-frame clones only, minus some. This sample carries around 96,000 clones, around three quarters of them seen once, and the ten largest clones take around 6%. Here the sequenced sample was blood, taken before dendritic cell vaccination. The source of this sequence is a human donor with glioblastoma.

The chain's CDR3 is CASSVGRAHQPQHF. The CDR3 DNA is TGTGCCAGCAGTGTAGGCAGGGCCCATCAGCCCCAGCATTTT. The chain has TRBV2 and TRBJ1-5, with D possibly being TRBD1 (5 bases). Trimming took 4 bases from V and 5 from J, leaving 12 bases between them. The CDR3 is 14 residues long. Germline-derived CDR1 and CDR2 are SNHLY and FYNNEI.